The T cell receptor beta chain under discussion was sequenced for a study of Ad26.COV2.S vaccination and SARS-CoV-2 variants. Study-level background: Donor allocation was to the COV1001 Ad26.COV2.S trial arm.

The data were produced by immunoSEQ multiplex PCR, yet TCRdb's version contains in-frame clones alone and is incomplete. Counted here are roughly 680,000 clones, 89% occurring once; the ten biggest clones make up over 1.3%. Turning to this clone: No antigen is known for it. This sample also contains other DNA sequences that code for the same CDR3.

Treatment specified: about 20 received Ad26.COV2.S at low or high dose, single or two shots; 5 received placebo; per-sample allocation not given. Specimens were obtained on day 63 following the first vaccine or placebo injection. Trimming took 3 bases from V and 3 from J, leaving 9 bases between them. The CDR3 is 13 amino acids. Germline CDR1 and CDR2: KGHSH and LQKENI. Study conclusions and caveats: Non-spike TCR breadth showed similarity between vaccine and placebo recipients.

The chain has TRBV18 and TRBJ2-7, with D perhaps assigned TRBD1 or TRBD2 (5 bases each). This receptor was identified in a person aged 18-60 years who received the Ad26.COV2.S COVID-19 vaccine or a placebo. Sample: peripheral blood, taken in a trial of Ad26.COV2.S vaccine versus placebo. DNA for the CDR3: TGTGCCAGCTCACCCGGGACGAACTACGAGCAGTACTTC. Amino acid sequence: CASSPGTNYEQYF.